This entry lists 20 T cell receptor beta chains sequenced from one sample in a study of blood T cell repertoires in COVID-19. TCRdb's copy holds only in-frame clones and misses some; the assay was immunoSEQ multiplex PCR. This table holds some 400,000 clones, 85% to 90% found once. Specimen: peripheral blood. Receptors originate from a human donor in a cohort sampled during active COVID-19.

The V call is TRBV9, the J call TRBJ1-3, with D perhaps TRBD1 (5 bases). The length of the CDR3 is 15 residues. Trimming took 4 bases from V and 2 from J, leaving 13 bases between them. Germline lookup yields CDR1 SGDLS and CDR2 YYNGEE. CDR3 loop: CASSPGVGTGNTIYF. In DNA, the CDR3 is TGTGCCAGCAGCCCGGGGGTGGGCACTGGAAACACCATATATTTT.

Comment on this clone: The same CDR3 can be traced to other DNA sequences in this sample. The chain has TRBV5-6 and TRBJ2-7, with TRBD1 matching over 10 bases. Germline CDR1 is SGHDT and CDR2 is YYEEEE. The CDR3 loop spans 15 amino acids. The junction had 6 bases not matched to a gene; V was cut back by 4 bases and J by 2 bases. DNA of the CDR3: TGTGCCAGCAGCCTGGGACAGGGGTTAACCTACGAGCAGTACTTC. This gives the protein CASSLGQGLTYEQYF.

The gene calls are TRBV3-1 (or the pseudogene TRBV3-2) and TRBJ1-2, with 9 bases that match TRBD1. Germline trimming cut 1 base from V and 4 bases from J; bases unmatched to any gene: 1. CDR1 and CDR2 (germline): LGHDT, YNNKEL (reference sequence). CDR3 length: 14 residues. The CDR3 nucleotides read TGTGCCAGCAGCCAAGGACAGGGGGTCTATGGCTACACCTTC. It translates to CASSQGQGVYGYTF.

The chain is built from TRBV7-8 and TRBJ2-7, with 10 bases identical to TRBD2. After removal of 5 bases from V and 5 bases from J, the junction contained 12 bases not matched to a gene. This CDR3 region has 16 residues. Germline loops: CDR1 SGHVS, CDR2 FQNEAQ. The CDR3 DNA is TGTGCCAGCAGCGCCCGCGCCCTAGCGGGAGAGGACGAGCAGTACTTC. Its protein product is CASSARALAGEDEQYF.

The J gene is TRBJ2-7, the V gene TRBV10-3, with D maybe TRBD1 (5 bases). Trimming took off 0 bases at V and 4 bases at J, with 13 bases between the two ends. Looked up from germline, CDR1 is ENHRY and CDR2 is SYGVKD. There are 15 residues in the CDR3. The CDR3 protein is CAISESRGRIYEQYF. The DNA for the CDR3 is TGTGCCATCAGTGAGTCTAGGGGCCGTATATACGAGCAGTACTTC.

The chain is built from TRBV5-6 and TRBJ2-7; TRBD1 matches at 8 bases. CDR1 and CDR2 from the germline V gene are SGHDT and YYEEEE. The CDR3 consists of 14 residues. The trim removed 3 bases at V and 6 bases at J, leaving 8 bases unmatched. As DNA, the CDR3 is TGTGCCAGCAGCTCCATTTCGGACAGGGCCGAGCAGTACTTC. Its translation is CASSSISDRAEQYF.

The V gene is TRBV5-1, the J gene TRBJ2-5, with 8 bases aligning to TRBD2. The J segment lost 4 bases and the V segment lost 2 bases, leaving 7 bases of the junction unmatched. From germline, CDR1 is SGHRS and CDR2 YFSETQ. The CDR3 runs to 15 residues. The CDR3 nucleotides read TGCGCCAGCAGCTTTAAGCGGGAGCCACTAGAGACCCAGTACTTC. This translates into CASSFKREPLETQYF.

The CDR3: CSVVTGPINTEAFF. CDR3 in DNA: TGCAGCGTGGTGACAGGGCCCATTAACACTGAAGCTTTCTTT. The chain has TRBV29-1 and TRBJ1-1; TRBD1 matches at 7 bases. CDR3 size: 14 residues. Germline V lookup: CDR1 SQVTM, CDR2 ANQGSEA. The V and J ends lost 6 bases and 2 bases, in that order; junction bases with no gene match: 9.

The chain couples TRBV5-1 to TRBJ2-3; 9 nucleotides align to TRBD2. The V segment lost 0 bases and the J segment 2 bases; nucleotides outside the gene matches: 4. This CDR3 has 16 residues. The V gene's germline CDR1 is SGHRS and CDR2 YFSETQ. CDR3 DNA: TGCGCCAGCAGCTTGGGGAGCGGGAGGACCACAGATACGCAGTATTTT. This translates into CASSLGSGRTTDTQYF.

This sequence joins TRBV30 and TRBJ1-3; unclear D gene. This CDR3 spans 10 amino acids. Germline V gives CDR1 GTSNPN, CDR2 SVGIG (reference sequence). With 8 bases removed from V and 4 bases from J, the gap between germline ends came to 6 bases. CDR3 DNA: TGTGCCGGCGGGGGAAACACCATATATTTT. This translates into CAGGGNTIYF.

The V call is TRBV19, the J call TRBJ2-7, with D unresolved. V gave up 4 bases and J gave up 7 bases, with 11 bases separating them. Germline-derived CDR1 and CDR2 are LNHDA and SQIVND (reference sequence). The CDR3 extends over 12 amino acids. CDR3 region: CASSTFNREQYF. CDR3 coding DNA: TGTGCCAGTAGTACTTTCAACAGAGAGCAGTACTTC.

The chain couples TRBV7-2 to TRBJ2-1; 9 bases fit TRBD2. The CDR3 runs to 14 residues. V gave up 7 bases and J gave up 6 bases; unmatched junction bases: 7. The germline CDR1 and CDR2 sequences are SGHTA and FQGNSA. CDR3 coding DNA: TGTGCCAGCACCCGGGGCGGGGGGGGCAATGAGCAGTTCTTC. It specifies CASTRGGGGNEQFF.

This chain joins TRBV7-9 and TRBJ1-2; a possible D gene is TRBD1 (5 bases). The germline V and J ends were trimmed by 8 bases and 0 bases, with 13 bases remaining between them. This CDR3 contains 14 residues. Germline CDR1 reads SEHNR; CDR2 reads FQNEAQ (reference sequence). The CDR3 protein is CASSYIGANYGYTF. The CDR3 DNA reads TGTGCCAGCTCATATATAGGGGCTAACTATGGCTACACCTTC.

In this sample, this clone turned up a few times. The V gene is TRBV4-1, the J gene TRBJ1-1; D is possibly TRBD1 (6 bases). This CDR3 spans 18 amino acids. The V gene's germline CDR1 is MGHRA and CDR2 YSYEKL. The ends were cut back, 4 bases at V and 4 bases at J, with 25 bases in the middle. The CDR3 DNA is TGCGCCAGCAGCCTAACGCGGGGGCGGGGAGGAGTGCCCACTGAAGCTTTCTTT. As protein: CASSLTRGRGGVPTEAFF.

This chain uses TRBV4-1 with TRBJ1-6; no clear D gene. Germline V lookup: CDR1 MGHRA, CDR2 YSYEKL. Trimming removed 3 bases at V and 9 bases at J, with 15 bases between. CDR3 length: 15 residues. CDR3 protein: CASSQEVAAGSPLHF. CDR3 coding DNA: TGCGCCAGCAGCCAGGAAGTCGCGGCCGGTTCACCCCTCCACTTT.

This clone is a singleton in its sample. DNA of the CDR3: TGTGCCAGTAGTATAGAATCGGGCTACGAGCAGTACTTC. Its translation is CASSIESGYEQYF. The genes are TRBV19 and TRBJ2-7; D unclear. Germline CDR1 LNHDA, CDR2 SQIVND (reference sequence). V shed 0 bases and J shed 3 bases, with 6 bases lying between them. The CDR3 is 13 residues long. Drawing the rest from reference TRBV19 and TRBJ2-7, the complete variable domain is DGGITQSPKYLFRKEGQNVTLSCEQNLNHDAMYWYRQDPGQGLRLIYYSQIVNDFQKGDIAEGYSVSREKKESFPLTVTSAQKNPTAFYLCASSIESGYEQYFGPGTRLTVT.

The chain is built from TRBV6-5 and TRBJ2-1; TRBD1 matches at 10 bases. V lost 2 bases, J lost 13 bases, and 8 bases stayed unmatched. This CDR3 contains 14 residues. Germline-derived CDR1 and CDR2 are MNHEY and SVGAGI. CDR3 protein: CASSYVTGTGDQFF. The CDR3 DNA is TGTGCCAGCAGTTACGTAACCGGGACAGGGGATCAGTTCTTC.

This sequence joins TRBV2 and TRBJ2-1, with TRBD1 matching over 7 bases. The ends lost 5 bases at V and 2 bases at J; junction bases unmatched: 3. This CDR3 region has 14 residues. CDR1 is SNHLY, CDR2 FYNNEI, per germline. The CDR3 region has the DNA TGTGCCAGCAGTAGGGACAGAGCCTACAATGAGCAGTTCTTC. Its translation: CASSRDRAYNEQFF.

V usage is TRBV3-1 (or the pseudogene TRBV3-2) and J usage is TRBJ1-2; 9 bases agree with TRBD1. Germline V gene data show CDR1 as LGHDT and CDR2 as YNNKEL (reference sequence). The V and J ends lost 6 bases and 2 bases, in that order; junction bases with no gene match: 4. CDR3 size: 14 residues. The CDR3 DNA is TGTGCCAGCAGGCTACAGGGGGCAAACTATGGCTACACCTTC. Protein sequence: CASRLQGANYGYTF.

The chain combines TRBV27 with TRBJ2-1, with D perhaps matching TRBD2 (5 bases). The CDR3 contains 14 residues. The ends were cut back, 4 bases at V and 8 bases at J, with 15 bases in the middle. Germline V CDR1 and CDR2: MNHEY, SMNVEV (reference sequence). The CDR3 bases are TGTGCCAGCAGTTACTCCACCTCCGGGGATGAGCAGTTCTTC. This translates into CASSYSTSGDEQFF.